The 19 T cell receptor beta chains below all came from one sample that was sequenced in a study of Ad26.COV2.S vaccination and SARS-CoV-2 variants. Repertoires were generated with immunoSEQ multiplex PCR, while TCRdb's copy carries only in-frame clones and drops some. The table shows around 240,000 clones, with over 75% occurring only once. Treatment specified: some 20 received Ad26.COV2.S at low or high dose, single or two shots; about 5 received placebo; per-sample allocation not given. Each sample was drawn 63 days after the first injection (of vaccine or placebo). The sequencing here drew on peripheral blood, taken in a trial of Ad26.COV2.S vaccine versus placebo. These receptors originate from a person between 18 and 65 years old who received the Ad26.COV2.S COVID-19 vaccine or a placebo.

The chain couples TRBV30 to TRBJ2-3; no reliable D call. Trimming removed 0 bases at V and 8 bases at J, with 15 bases between. The CDR3 is 14 amino acids. Germline V gives CDR1 GTSNPN, CDR2 SVGIG (reference sequence). CDR3 sequence: CAWSVLDPLGTQYF. The CDR3 region has the DNA TGTGCCTGGAGTGTACTTGACCCTTTGGGTACGCAGTATTTT. The complete variable domain, with remaining parts taken from reference TRBV30 and TRBJ2-3, reads SQTIHQWPATLVQPVGSPLSLECTVEGTSNPNLYWYRQAAGRGLQLLFYSVGIGQISSEVPQNLSASRPQDRQFILSSKKLLLSDSGFYLCAWSVLDPLGTQYFGPGTRLTVL.

The chain recombines TRBV7-2 with TRBJ2-5, with TRBD1 matching 7 bases. This CDR3 is 14 amino acids long. V gave up 5 bases and J gave up 5 bases; unmatched junction bases: 8. CDR1 SGHTA and CDR2 FQGNSA come from the germline V gene. The CDR3 DNA sequence: TGTGCCAGCAGCCAAACTCAGGGGGTGGAGACCCAGTACTTC. This sequence encodes CASSQTQGVETQYF.

The chain carries TRBV2 and TRBJ2-1; D is undetermined. Trimming pared 6 bases from V and 0 bases from J, leaving 12 bases between. Looked up from germline, CDR1 is SNHLY and CDR2 is FYNNEI. This CDR3 is 15 amino acids long. CDR3: CASSKRANSYNEQFF. CDR3 nucleotide sequence: TGTGCCAGCAGCAAAAGGGCTAACTCCTACAATGAGCAGTTCTTC.

The chain links TRBV5-1 to TRBJ2-7; D is perhaps TRBD2 (6 bases). CDR1 SGHRS and CDR2 YFSETQ come from the germline V gene. CDR3 length equals 15 residues. V lost 0 bases, J lost 0 bases, and 10 bases lay in between. The CDR3 protein is CASSLDGSHSYEQYF. As DNA, the CDR3 is TGCGCCAGCAGCTTGGACGGGAGCCACTCCTACGAGCAGTACTTC.

The chain joins TRBV5-4 to TRBJ1-1, with D perhaps TRBD1 (6 bases). Germline values: CDR1 SGHNT, CDR2 YYREEE (reference sequence). CDR3 length: 17 amino acids. Trimming took off 0 bases at V and 5 bases at J, with 20 bases between the two ends. The CDR3 here is CASSLDSGGRRKTEAFF. In DNA, the CDR3 is TGTGCCAGCAGCTTGGATAGCGGGGGGCGCCGTAAGACTGAAGCTTTCTTT.

As for this clone: Additional DNA sequences in this sample encode the identical CDR3. V usage is TRBV9 and J usage is TRBJ1-5; the D gene is possibly TRBD1 (5 bases). CDR1 SGDLS and CDR2 YYNGEE come from the germline V gene. Trimming removed 2 bases at V and 4 bases at J, with 7 bases between. The CDR3 spans 13 residues. This CDR3 reads CASSVGANQPQHF. The CDR3 DNA reads TGTGCCAGCAGCGTTGGGGCGAATCAGCCCCAGCATTTT.

The chain combines TRBV28 with TRBJ2-7; 10 bases map to TRBD2. Germline V gene lookup returns CDR1 MDHEN and CDR2 SYDVKM. J gave up 0 bases and V 6 bases, and 2 bases lay outside the gene matches. The CDR3 extends over 14 amino acids. The CDR3 sequence is CASRLAGSSYEQYF. The DNA of the CDR3 is TGTGCCAGCAGACTAGCGGGGAGCTCCTACGAGCAGTACTTC.

CDR3 region: CASSSALAGGPSSYNEQFF. DNA for the CDR3: TGTGCCAGCAGCTCCGCGCTAGCGGGAGGACCCAGCTCCTACAATGAGCAGTTCTTC. The rearrangement joins TRBV6-2 or TRBV6-3 to TRBJ2-1, with 11 bases that match TRBD2. Germline assignment: CDR1 MNHEY and CDR2 SVGEGT. This CDR3 is built from 19 residues. Trimming took 6 bases from V and 0 from J; bases not matched to a gene: 13.

The rearrangement uses TRBV7-2 and TRBJ2-3; 7 positions match TRBD2. V gave up 5 bases and J gave up 1 base; unmatched junction bases: 9. This CDR3 has 16 residues. The germline gives CDR1 SGHTA, CDR2 FQGNSA. CDR3 DNA: TGTGCCAGCAGCCGCCTGAGCGGGATCGGCACAGATACGCAGTATTTT. It translates to CASSRLSGIGTDTQYF.

The CDR3 sequence: CASRGANTEAFF. Written as DNA, the CDR3 is TGTGCCAGCAGAGGAGCGAACACTGAAGCTTTCTTT. The rearrangement uses TRBV25-1 and TRBJ1-1; D is ambiguous. The CDR3 is 12 residues long. Germline V lookup: CDR1 MGHDK, CDR2 SYGVNS. Trimming removed 6 bases at V and 1 base at J, with 6 bases between.

The genes are TRBV15 and TRBJ2-2, with D tentatively TRBD2 (6 bases). The V end lost 3 bases, the J end lost 4 bases, and 18 bases lay between the germline ends. Germline lookup yields CDR1 LNHNV and CDR2 YYDKDF (reference sequence). The CDR3 loop spans 17 amino acids. CDR3 nucleotides: TGTGCCACCAGCAGGGCCCCCCGGGGGTCCTCCACCGGGGAGCTGTTTTTT. The encoded protein is CATSRAPRGSSTGELFF.

V and J are TRBV18 and TRBJ2-1; 8 bases are shared with TRBD1. The V segment lost 7 bases and the J segment 0 bases; nucleotides outside the gene matches: 5. The CDR3 is made up of 15 amino acids. Germline assignment: CDR1 KGHSH and CDR2 LQKENI. CDR3 region: CASWAGGLSYNEQFF. The DNA for the CDR3 is TGTGCCAGCTGGGCAGGGGGCCTCTCCTACAATGAGCAGTTCTTC.

The chain carries TRBV19 and TRBJ2-3, with D possibly TRBD2 on 6 matching bases. This CDR3 is built from 15 residues. The germline V gene encodes CDR1 LNHDA and CDR2 SQIVND (reference sequence). Trimming stripped 2 bases from V and 2 bases from J, with 11 bases between. The CDR3 loop is CASSIRRGLTDTQYF. The CDR3 bases are TGTGCCAGTAGTATACGAAGGGGACTCACAGATACGCAGTATTTT.

The chain combines TRBV27 with TRBJ2-1, with D possibly being TRBD2 (6 bases). This CDR3 has 12 residues. Germline values: CDR1 MNHEY, CDR2 SMNVEV (reference sequence). V was trimmed by 6 bases and J by 6 bases, leaving 9 bases between them. CDR3 nucleotides: TGTGCCAGCAGCATGGGAGGCAATGAGCAGTTCTTC. Amino acids: CASSMGGNEQFF.

The V gene is TRBV13, the J gene TRBJ2-2; perhaps TRBD2 as D (6 bases). The V end was cut by 7 bases, the J end by 0 bases, with 15 bases between. The CDR3 has 16 amino acids. Germline V gives CDR1 PRHDT, CDR2 FYEKMQ (reference sequence). The CDR3 sequence: CASTDGGSSNTGELFF. CDR3 nucleotides: TGTGCCAGCACCGACGGGGGTTCCTCGAACACCGGGGAGCTGTTTTTT.

The chain employs TRBV21-1 and TRBJ2-3; TRBD2 is the table's D call and was not checked against the DNA. TRBV21-1 is an annotated pseudogene. The CDR3 runs to 17 residues. The CDR3 nucleotides read TGTGCCAGCAGCAAAGCGGAGCGGGGGGATCGCACAGATACGCAGTATTTT. As protein: CASSKAERGDRTDTQYF.

V is TRBV7-2 and J is TRBJ2-7; D is possibly TRBD1 (6 bases). There are 12 residues in the CDR3. Per germline, CDR1 SGHTA and CDR2 FQGNSA. Trimming took off 7 bases at V and 3 bases at J, with 10 bases between the two ends. The CDR3 sequence is CASTRTVYEQYF. Here the CDR3 DNA reads TGTGCCAGCACCCGGACAGTCTACGAGCAGTACTTC.

V gene TRBV27 combines with J gene TRBJ2-7; 7 bases match TRBD1. J was trimmed by 3 bases and V by 5 bases; bases with no gene match: 7. The CDR3 has 14 amino acids. Per the germline V gene, CDR1 is MNHEY and CDR2 is SMNVEV (reference sequence). In nucleotides, the CDR3 is TGTGCCAGCAGTCAGGCCGGGACAGACTACGAGCAGTACTTC. Its protein is CASSQAGTDYEQYF.

This chain joins TRBV11-2 and TRBJ2-3; 11 bases align to TRBD2. V gave up 5 bases and J gave up 6 bases; unmatched junction bases: 13. There are 17 residues in the CDR3. The germline V gene has CDR1 SGHAT and CDR2 FQNNGV. CDR3 loop: CASSQRDLAGGGDTQYF. CDR3 in DNA: TGTGCCAGCAGCCAGCGAGATTTAGCGGGAGGGGGGGATACGCAGTATTTT.